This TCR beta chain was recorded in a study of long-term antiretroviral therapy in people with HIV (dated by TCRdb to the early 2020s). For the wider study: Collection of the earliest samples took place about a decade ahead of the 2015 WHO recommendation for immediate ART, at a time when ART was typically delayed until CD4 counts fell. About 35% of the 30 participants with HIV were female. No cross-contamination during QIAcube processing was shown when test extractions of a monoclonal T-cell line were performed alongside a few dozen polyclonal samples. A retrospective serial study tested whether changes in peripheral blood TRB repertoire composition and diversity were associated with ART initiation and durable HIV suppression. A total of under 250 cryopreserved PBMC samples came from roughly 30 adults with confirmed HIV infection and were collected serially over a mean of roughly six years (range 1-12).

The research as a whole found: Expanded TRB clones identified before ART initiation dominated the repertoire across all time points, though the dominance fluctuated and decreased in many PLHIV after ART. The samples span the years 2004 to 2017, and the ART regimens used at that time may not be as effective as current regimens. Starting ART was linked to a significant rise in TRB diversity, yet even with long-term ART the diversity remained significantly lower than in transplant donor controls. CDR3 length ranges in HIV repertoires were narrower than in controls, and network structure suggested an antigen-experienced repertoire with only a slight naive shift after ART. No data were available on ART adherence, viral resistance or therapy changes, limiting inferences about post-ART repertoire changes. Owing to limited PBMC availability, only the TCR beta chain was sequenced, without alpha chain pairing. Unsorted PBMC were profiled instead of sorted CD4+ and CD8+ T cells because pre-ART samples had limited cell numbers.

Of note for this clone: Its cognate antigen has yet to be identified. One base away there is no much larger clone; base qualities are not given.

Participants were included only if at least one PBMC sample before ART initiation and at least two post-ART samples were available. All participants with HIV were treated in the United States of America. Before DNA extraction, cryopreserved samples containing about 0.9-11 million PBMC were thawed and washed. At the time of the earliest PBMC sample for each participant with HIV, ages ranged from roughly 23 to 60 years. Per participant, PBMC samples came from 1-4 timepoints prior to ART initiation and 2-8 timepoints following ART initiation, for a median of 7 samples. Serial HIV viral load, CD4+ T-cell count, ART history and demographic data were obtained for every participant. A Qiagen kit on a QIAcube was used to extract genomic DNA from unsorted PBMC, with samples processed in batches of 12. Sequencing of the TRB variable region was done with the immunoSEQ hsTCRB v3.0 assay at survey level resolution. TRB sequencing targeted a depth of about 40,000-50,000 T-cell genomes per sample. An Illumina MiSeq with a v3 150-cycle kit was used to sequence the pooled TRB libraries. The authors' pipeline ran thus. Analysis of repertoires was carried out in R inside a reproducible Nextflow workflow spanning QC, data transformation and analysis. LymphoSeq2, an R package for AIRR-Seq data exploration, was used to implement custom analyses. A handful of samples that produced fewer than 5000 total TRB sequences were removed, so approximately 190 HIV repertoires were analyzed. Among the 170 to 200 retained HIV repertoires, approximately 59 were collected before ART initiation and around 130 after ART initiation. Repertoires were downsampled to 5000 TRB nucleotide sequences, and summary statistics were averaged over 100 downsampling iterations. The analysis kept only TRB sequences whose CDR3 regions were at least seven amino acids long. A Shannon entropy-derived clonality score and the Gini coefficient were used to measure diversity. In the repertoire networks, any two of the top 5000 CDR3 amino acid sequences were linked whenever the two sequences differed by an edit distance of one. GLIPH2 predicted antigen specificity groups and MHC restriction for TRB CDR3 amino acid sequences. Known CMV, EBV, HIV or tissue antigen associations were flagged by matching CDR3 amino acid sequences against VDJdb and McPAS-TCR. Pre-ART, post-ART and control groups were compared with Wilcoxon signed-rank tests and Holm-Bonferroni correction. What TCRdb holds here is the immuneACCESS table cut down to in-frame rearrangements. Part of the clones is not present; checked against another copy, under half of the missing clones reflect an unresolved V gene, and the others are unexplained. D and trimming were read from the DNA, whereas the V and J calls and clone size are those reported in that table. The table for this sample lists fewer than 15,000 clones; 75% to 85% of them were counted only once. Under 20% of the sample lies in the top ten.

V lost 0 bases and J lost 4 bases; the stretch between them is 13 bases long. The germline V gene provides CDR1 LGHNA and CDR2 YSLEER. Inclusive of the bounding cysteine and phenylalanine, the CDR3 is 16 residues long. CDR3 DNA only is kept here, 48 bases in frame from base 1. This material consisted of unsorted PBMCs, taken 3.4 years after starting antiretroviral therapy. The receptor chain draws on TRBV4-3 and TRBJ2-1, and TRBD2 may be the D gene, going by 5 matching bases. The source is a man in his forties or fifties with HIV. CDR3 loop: CASSQDNRGLYNEQFF. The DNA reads TGCGCCAGCAGCCAAGATAATCGCGGGTTGTACAATGAGCAGTTCTTC.